Described below is a single T cell receptor beta chain sequence and its context. This sample is drawn from a study of blood T cell repertoires in COVID-19. About the study: The United States, Italy and Spain were the sources of the acute and convalescent COVID-19 samples.

Original processing methods: Estimation of nucleated cell counts was performed using reference gene primer amplification. Only in-frame clones appear in the TCRdb table, and some are missing; sequencing was by immunoSEQ multiplex PCR. The V and J calls and the clone size are those of that table, but D and trimming were determined from the DNA. The profile shows fewer than 200,000 clones, approximately 90% of them singletons. The V gene lost 3 bases and the J gene lost 1 base, with 10 bases spanning the gap. The CDR3 runs to 14 residues. Germline CDR1 LNHDA, CDR2 SQIVND (reference sequence). J is TRBJ2-7 and V is TRBV19, with D hard to call. This TCR was sampled from a woman aged 55-69 years who had recovered from COVID-19. Sequenced material: peripheral blood. The CDR3 sequence is CASSIAGSSYEQYF. In nucleotides, the CDR3 is TGTGCCAGTAGTATCGCTGGCAGTTCCTACGAGCAGTACTTC.